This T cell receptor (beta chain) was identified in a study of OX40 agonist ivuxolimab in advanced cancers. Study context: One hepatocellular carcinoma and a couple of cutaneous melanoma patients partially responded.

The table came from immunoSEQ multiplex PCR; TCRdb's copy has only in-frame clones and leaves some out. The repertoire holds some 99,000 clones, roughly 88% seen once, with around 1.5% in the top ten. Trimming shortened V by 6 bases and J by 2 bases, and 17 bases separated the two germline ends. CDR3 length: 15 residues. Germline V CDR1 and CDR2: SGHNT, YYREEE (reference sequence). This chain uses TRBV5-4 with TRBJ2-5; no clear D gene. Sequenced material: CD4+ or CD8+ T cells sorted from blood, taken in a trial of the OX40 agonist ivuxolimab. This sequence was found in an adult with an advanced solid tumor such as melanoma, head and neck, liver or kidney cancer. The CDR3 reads CASNTEARFQETQYF. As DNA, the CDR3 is TGTGCCAGCAACACGGAAGCTCGTTTTCAAGAGACCCAGTACTTC.